The clone carrying this TCR beta chain showed up many times. Its antigen remains unidentified. A junction end diverges from the germline sequence, so it may reflect a read error. Those donors who had ophthalmopathy presented with moderate-to-severe activity, a CAS of ≥3, a NOSPECS of ≥4 and a duration under 3 months. CDR3 length: 15 residues. CDR1 and CDR2 (germline): LGHNA, YNFKEQ. Amplification from RNA transcripts yielded the TCR beta CDR3 regions. First-round RT-PCR used HTBI primers; second-round multiplex PCR followed. TCRdb reanalysed the multiplex PCR reads using MiXCR and keeps one entry per CDR3 protein. This sample has approximately 330,000 distinct CDR3 sequences, with 17% found just once. This sample is drawn from a study of Graves' ophthalmopathy and Graves' hyperthyroidism. Looking at the study overall: Specimen type is peripheral blood, obtained at initial diagnosis before any treatment. Notes on the study in general: Blood samples also showed most expanded thyroid clonotypes exceeding 0.001 frequency. Using a 13-signature model, the authors split ophthalmopathy from stable hyperthyroidism, with around 85% sensitivity and approximately 80% specificity.

This chain joins TRBV4-2 and TRBJ2-7, with D possibly being TRBD1 (6 bases). Material for sequencing was peripheral blood. This receptor was taken from an adult man with Graves' ophthalmopathy. The CDR3 spells CVSSYEQGGGYEQYF. Here the CDR3 DNA reads TGTGTCAGCAGTTATGAACAGGGCGGCGGCTACGAGCAGTACTTC.